Shown below are 24 T cell receptor beta chains from a single sample sequenced in a study of tumor and adjacent non-tumor tissue in lung cancer. No cell sorting was done before RNA was extracted from the tissue. Distant lung tissue was collected more than 3 cm away from the tumor edge. TCRbeta libraries were built with three rounds of nested PCR, modified from ARM-PCR. Using its own MiXCR run on the multiplex PCR reads, TCRdb lists one record per CDR3 protein. The repertoire holds more than 60,000 distinct CDR3 sequences, with more than 65% as singletons. Sequencing input: distant non-tumor lung tissue. These receptors were collected from a man aged 60 to 75 with non-small cell lung cancer.

CDR3: CASSNRCTGRIGNQPQHF. DNA for the CDR3: TGTGCCAGCAGTAACCGGTGCACCGGGAGAATAGGCAATCAGCCCCAGCATTTT. The chain is built from TRBV6-5 and TRBJ1-5, with D uncertain. The CDR3 loop spans 18 amino acids. V shed 5 bases and J shed 2 bases, with 22 bases lying between them. The germline CDR1 and CDR2 sequences are MNHEY and SVGAGI.

A word on this clonotype: The junction departs from germline at one end; a sequencing error may be responsible. The chain uses TRBV19 and TRBJ2-2, with 9 bases lining up with TRBD2. From germline, CDR1 is LNHDA and CDR2 SQIVND (reference sequence). This CDR3 has 16 amino acids. DNA of the CDR3: TGTGCCAGTAATATATCAGCGGGAGGGAACACCGGGGAGCTGTTTTTT. Translated: CASNISAGGNTGELFF.

This clonotype was counted many times. The chain carries TRBV10-3 and TRBJ1-2, with TRBD1 matching over 11 bases. CDR1 and CDR2 (germline): ENHRY, SYGVKD. CDR3 length: 15 amino acids. J lost 5 bases, V lost 10 bases, and 12 bases had no gene match. The DNA for the CDR3 is TGTGCCACCGGGACAGGGGGTGACTATCTATATGGCTACACCTTC. It yields the protein CATGTGGDYLYGYTF.

As regards this clonotype: The CDR3 does not end in the conserved phenylalanine or tryptophan, so this is likely a read error. The limits of the CDR3 on the DNA are not certain, so only TCRdb's listed CDR3 is given. The chain carries TRBV11-1 and TRBJ2-2; whether TRBD2, the table's D call, matches the DNA was not checked. The CDR3 comprises 14 residues, both ends counted. Per the germline V gene, CDR1 is SGHAT and CDR2 is FQDESV (reference sequence). The CDR3 protein is CASSLTSGTGELII.

This chain links TRBV5-1 with TRBJ1-1, with no clear D. The CDR3 has 13 residues. Trimming removed 8 bases at V and 6 bases at J, with 17 bases between. From germline, CDR1 is SGHRS and CDR2 YFSETQ. The CDR3 DNA sequence: TGCGCCAGATCCATGCCCGGCGAGGCTGAAGCTTTCTTT. As protein: CARSMPGEAEAFF.

About this clonotype itself: The junction departs from germline at one end; a sequencing error may be responsible. V usage is TRBV13 and J usage is TRBJ2-1; 7 nucleotides align to TRBD2. CDR1 is PRHDT, CDR2 FYEKMQ, per germline (reference sequence). The CDR3 is 16 amino acids. The CDR3 region is CAISLVGSGLYNEQIF. In nucleotides, the CDR3 is TGTGCCATCAGCTTAGTTGGTAGCGGGCTTTACAATGAGCAGATCTTC.

For this clonotype: Lacking the conserved final phenylalanine or tryptophan, this CDR3 likely reflects a read error. The chain combines TRBV6-1 with TRBJ2-1; D may correspond to TRBD1 or TRBD2 (5 bases each). CDR3 length: 14 residues. Per the germline V gene, CDR1 is MNHNS and CDR2 is SASEGT. Written as DNA, the CDR3 is TGCGCCAGCAGTGACTACCCTTACAGGTATGAGCAGTTCTTG. As protein: CASSDYPYRYEQFL.

Regarding this clonotype: Mismatch with germline at one junction end may stem from a read error. The rearrangement joins TRBV7-9 to TRBJ2-3; no definite D call. The CDR3 has 13 residues. Germline CDR1 and CDR2: SEHNR and FQNEAQ (reference sequence). CDR3 in amino acids: CTSNFQPGDTQYF. The CDR3 bases are TGTACCAGCAACTTCCAACCCGGAGATACGCAGTATTTT.

As regards this clonotype: One junction end does not reproduce the germline sequence, and a read error may be involved. The chain carries TRBV11-1 and TRBJ2-2; D is uncertain. The CDR3 is 14 amino acids. Germline CDR1 is SGHAT and CDR2 is FQDESV (reference sequence). The CDR3 DNA sequence: TGTGCCAGTAGCTATATTAGTGGTACCCGGGAGCTGTTTTTT. It is translated as CASSYISGTRELFF.

For this clonotype: No conserved phenylalanine or tryptophan is present at the end of the CDR3, so a read error is the likely explanation. Because the CDR3's place on the DNA is in doubt, the DNA is left out and the CDR3 is given as listed by TCRdb. The rearrangement uses TRBV10-3 and TRBJ2-6; no DNA check was done on the table's D call, TRBD2. Germline assignment: CDR1 ENHRY and CDR2 SYGVKD. The CDR3 spans 20 residues, counting both ends. The CDR3: CAISEHGTSGRDSGANVLSS.

Details on this clonotype: Sequence at one end of the junction differs from germline and may be a read error. This sequence joins TRBV29-1 and TRBJ2-1; D possibly corresponds to TRBD2 (6 bases). This CDR3 spans 10 amino acids. Germline CDR1 reads SQVTM; CDR2 reads ANQGSEA. The CDR3 DNA reads as TGCAGTGCCCGGCGGGATGAGGAGTTCTTC. Residues: CSARRDEEFF.

As to this clonotype: The junction departs from the called germline gene at one end, perhaps through a read error. The chain uses TRBV6-5 and TRBJ2-6; D possibly corresponds to TRBD2 (5 bases). Germline loops: CDR1 MNHEY, CDR2 SVGAGI. The CDR3 is 15 amino acids. CDR3 region: CASSYGGGWANVLTF. In DNA, the CDR3 is TGTGCCAGCAGTTATGGAGGAGGTTGGGCCAACGTCCTGACATTC.

Turning to this clonotype: The germline gene is not matched at one end of the junction; a read error may be the cause. The rearrangement joins TRBV6-2 or TRBV6-3 to TRBJ2-3; 13 bases align to TRBD2. The CDR3 covers 19 residues. Germline V gives CDR1 MNHEY, CDR2 SVGEGT. CDR3 amino acids: CASSYQPGLAGRYTDTQYF. The CDR3 nucleotides are TGCGCCAGCAGTTACCAGCCGGGACTAGCGGGGAGATACACAGATACACAGTATTTT.

In regard to this clonotype: Compared with germline, one end of the junction differs, possibly owing to a read error. The chain recombines TRBV7-7 with TRBJ2-7; D possibly corresponds to TRBD2 (5 bases). The CDR3 is 13 residues long. Germline CDR1 reads SSHAT; CDR2 reads FNYEAQ (reference sequence). This CDR3 is CASSRGSSYKQYF. In DNA, the CDR3 is TGTGCCAGCAGCCGAGGGAGTTCCTACAAGCAGTACTTC. The whole variable domain, remainder taken from reference TRBV7-7 and TRBJ2-7, is GAGVSQSPRYKVTKRGQDVTLRCDPISSHATLYWYQQALGQGPEFLTYFNYEAQPDKSGLPSDRFSAERPEGSISTLTIQRTEQRDSAMYRCASSRGSSYKQYFGPGTRLTVT.

The chain has TRBV5-5 and TRBJ2-3, with D possibly TRBD2 on 5 matching bases. V was pared by 7 bases and J by 4 bases, with 19 bases between. Germline lookup yields CDR1 SGHKS and CDR2 YYEKEE (reference sequence). CDR3 length: 15 residues. This CDR3 reads CASGRWVKRPDTQYF. In nucleotides, the CDR3 is TGTGCCAGCGGCCGGTGGGTAAAGCGGCCAGATACGCAGTATTTT.

This clonotype was seen a few times. One base away lies a much larger clone, so this may be a sequencing read error. The V call is TRBV28, the J call TRBJ2-5, with D unresolved. Trimming shortened V by 3 bases and J by 2 bases, and 7 bases separated the two germline ends. CDR1 MDHEN and CDR2 SYDVKM come from the germline V gene. This CDR3 comprises 13 residues. CDR3 sequence (DNA): TGTGCCAGCAGTTTTACCAGACAAGAGACCCAGTACTTC. Protein sequence: CASSFTRQETQYF.

In its sample, this clonotype was seen many times. The chain has TRBV4-2 and TRBJ2-7, with D tentatively TRBD2 (5 bases). Between the trimmed V and J ends, which lost 4 bases and 2 bases, there was a span of 15 bases. The CDR3 totals 15 residues. The germline CDR1 and CDR2 sequences are LGHNA and YNFKEQ. CDR3 amino acids: CASSPRGTGAYEQYF. The CDR3 nucleotides are TGTGCCAGCAGCCCCCGAGGCACCGGGGCCTACGAGCAGTACTTC.

The chain uses TRBV4-1 and TRBJ2-7; D is perhaps TRBD2 (5 bases). CDR3 length: 17 residues. The germline V gene encodes CDR1 MGHRA and CDR2 YSYEKL. V lost 3 bases and J 4 bases, leaving 22 bases between the germline ends. This chain's CDR3 is CASSHHWVGAREYEQYF. The DNA of the CDR3 is TGCGCCAGCAGCCATCATTGGGTTGGCGCGAGGGAATACGAGCAGTACTTC.

This clonotype appeared many times. The chain carries TRBV20-1 and TRBJ2-7, with 10 nucleotides matching TRBD1. In germline, CDR1 is DFQATT, CDR2 SNEGSKA (reference sequence). This CDR3 spans 14 amino acids. CDR3 DNA: TGCAGGATGGGTACCGGGACAGGGGAATACGAGCAGTACTTC. It translates to CRMGTGTGEYEQYF.

As to this clonotype: One end of the junction does not line up with germline, which may come from a read error. The chain recombines TRBV11-1 with TRBJ2-2, with D maybe TRBD2 (5 bases). The V gene's germline CDR1 is SGHAT and CDR2 FQDESV (reference sequence). This CDR3 is built from 14 residues. Written as DNA, the CDR3 is TGTGCCTGCGGCTATACTAGTGGCACCGGGAAGCTATTTTTT. Protein sequence: CACGYTSGTGKLFF.

This chain links TRBV5-1 with TRBJ2-6; a weak D match, TRBD2 (5 bases). This CDR3 region has 19 residues. Germline assignment: CDR1 SGHRS and CDR2 YFSETQ. Trimming removed 3 bases at V and 5 bases at J, with 24 bases between. The CDR3 here is CASSSTRHGVAWRANVLTF. CDR3 in DNA: TGCGCCAGCAGCTCTACTAGACATGGGGTTGCGTGGAGGGCCAACGTCCTGACTTTC. Filled out from reference TRBV5-1 and TRBJ2-6, the complete variable domain reads KAGVTQTPRYLIKTRGQQVTLSCSPISGHRSVSWYQQTPGQGLQFLFEYFSETQRNKGNFPGRFSGRQFSNSRSEMNVSTLELGDSALYLCASSSTRHGVAWRANVLTFGAGSRLTVL.

On this clonotype itself: The junction departs from germline at one end; a sequencing error may be responsible. This chain links TRBV6-5 with TRBJ2-7, with TRBD2 matching 7 bases. This CDR3 contains 14 residues. Germline lookup yields CDR1 MNHEY and CDR2 SVGAGI. The CDR3 DNA follows: TGTGCCAGCAGCCTCGCCAGCGGGATGTACGAGCAGTGCTTC. This codes for CASSLASGMYEQCF.

The V call is TRBV14, the J call TRBJ2-7, with 7 bases identical to TRBD2. The CDR3 covers 16 residues. J gave up 7 bases and V 0 bases, and 12 bases lay outside the gene matches. Germline CDR1 is SGHDN and CDR2 is FVKESK. The CDR3 DNA reads TGTGCCAGCAGCCAAGAGTCAGTAGCGGGCAACTATGAGCAGTACTTC. Its translation is CASSQESVAGNYEQYF.

Turning to this clonotype: A read error may account for a junction end that differs from germline. The CDR3 region has the DNA TGTGCCAGCATCCAAGTTAGAGCGGCCACGGGGGAGCTGTTTTTT. Its protein is CASIQVRAATGELFF. This sequence joins TRBV14 and TRBJ2-2; a weak D match, TRBD2 (5 bases). Germline lookup yields CDR1 SGHDN and CDR2 FVKESK. The CDR3 has 15 amino acids. The full variable domain, rest sourced from reference TRBV14 and TRBJ2-2, is EAGVTQFPSHSVIEKGQTVTLRCDPISGHDNLYWYRRVMGKEIKFLLHFVKESKQDESGMPNNRFLAERTGGTYSTLKVQPAELEDSGVYFCASIQVRAATGELFFGEGSRLTVL.